The rows below give T cell receptor beta chains drawn from one sample of a study of blood T cell repertoires in COVID-19. Method: immunoSEQ multiplex PCR; TCRdb's copy keeps in-frame clones and lacks some. Seen here are approximately 220,000 clones, approximately 81% observed once, and the top ten hold less than 6.5%. The sample was peripheral blood. The receptors stem from a woman aged 55-69 years who had recovered from COVID-19. Both conserved end residues are part of each CDR3. Each record gives: clone size, CDR3 length, J gene, D gene, V gene, CDR3 DNA, CDR3 protein. The D gene is left open where the match is weak. The listing skips clone size in some rows; elsewhere it reads once, few, many or a size class.

- | 14 | TRBJ2-5 | TRBD1 | TRBV4-1 | TGCGCCAGCAGCCAAGGACAGGGAATGGAGACCCAGTACTTC | CASSQGQGMETQYF
few | 15 | TRBJ1-5 | - | TRBV30 | TGTGCCTGGAGTCCCCTGGGGGGTGGCAATCAGCCCCAGCATTTT | CAWSPLGGGNQPQHF
- | 14 | TRBJ2-3 | TRBD2 | TRBV29-1 | TGCAGCGTTTACGGGACTAGAGGCACAGATACGCAGTATTTT | CSVYGTRGTDTQYF
once | 15 | TRBJ2-3 | TRBD1 | TRBV11-2 | TGTGCCAGCGAAGACAGGGGGCAGAGGGCAGATACGCAGTATTTT | CASEDRGQRADTQYF
- | 15 | TRBJ1-2 | TRBD1 | TRBV10-3 | TGTGCCATCAGTGAGTCGGGGACAGGGGCTGATGGCTACACCTTC | CAISESGTGADGYTF
- | 13 | TRBJ1-2 | - | TRBV5-8 | TGTGCCAGCAGCGAACAGGTCATCGGTGGCTACACCTTC | CASSEQVIGGYTF
few | 14 | TRBJ2-1 | - | TRBV2 | TGTGCCAGCAGTGAGGAGACCCAACTCGCTGAGCAGTTCTTC | CASSEETQLAEQFF
- | 15 | TRBJ2-3 | TRBD2 | TRBV6-5 | TGTGCCAGCAGTTGGACTAGCGGGGGCACAGATACGCAGTATTTT | CASSWTSGGTDTQYF
- | 14 | TRBJ1-2 | TRBD1 | TRBV5-1 | TGCGCCAGCAGCGGTCAAGGGGGCCCTATTGGCTACACCTTC | CASSGQGGPIGYTF
- | 17 | TRBJ1-3 | - | TRBV24-1 | TGTGCCACCAGTGATTTACCAGGGATAAGCTCTGGAAACACCATATATTTT | CATSDLPGISSGNTIYF
- | 15 | TRBJ1-6 | - | TRBV6-5 | TGTGCCAGCAGTTACGGGCTCCCGACTAATTCACCCCTCCACTTT | CASSYGLPTNSPLHF
- | 13 | TRBJ1-5 | - | TRBV7-9 | TGTGCCAGCAGCTTTGGGGAGGCTCAGCCCCAGCATTTT | CASSFGEAQPQHF
- | 14 | TRBJ1-2 | - | TRBV4-1 | TGCGCCAGCAGCCACGCTCACGGGGGGTCGGGCTACACCTTC | CASSHAHGGSGYTF
- | 16 | TRBJ1-4 | TRBD1 | TRBV2 | TGTGCCAGCAGTTGGGCAGGGGGTACAACTAATGAAAAACTGTTTTTT | CASSWAGGTTNEKLFF
- | 19 | TRBJ1-5 | TRBD1 | TRBV27 | TGTGCCAGCAGCCTTTCACCGGACAGGGGCGTTTATAGCAATCAGCCCCAGCATTTT | CASSLSPDRGVYSNQPQHF
- | 12 | TRBJ2-3 | - | TRBV5-1 | TGCGCCAGCAGCTTGGCAACAGATACGCAGTATTTT | CASSLATDTQYF
- | 15 | TRBJ2-1 | - | TRBV5-3 | TGTGCCAGAAACCTTGTATCCTCTACCTACAATGAGCAGTTCTTC | CARNLVSSTYNEQFF
- | 13 | TRBJ1-6 | - | TRBV6-5 | TGTGCCAGCAGTTCGGCGGGGATCTCACCCCTCCACTTT | CASSSAGISPLHF
- | 16 | TRBJ2-7 | TRBD2 | TRBV5-4 | TGTGCCAGCAGCATCCCACTAGCGGGGGGCGCCTACGAGCAGTACTTC | CASSIPLAGGAYEQYF
- | 15 | TRBJ2-3 | - | TRBV11-2 | TGTGCCAGCAGCCCCCTGGGGGGACGCACAGATACGCAGTATTTT | CASSPLGGRTDTQYF
- | 14 | TRBJ1-2 | - | TRBV13 | TGTGCCAGCAGCTTCTCAGTCCCCAGTCATGGCTACACCTTC | CASSFSVPSHGYTF
- | 17 | TRBJ2-7 | TRBD1 | TRBV5-5 | TGTGCCAGCAGCTTGTCTTGGGGGGACAGGGAATCCTACGAGCAGTACTTC | CASSLSWGDRESYEQYF
- | 15 | TRBJ2-5 | TRBD2 | TRBV19 | TGTGCCAGTAGCCTTAGCGGGGGGGACCAAGAGACCCAGTACTTC | CASSLSGGDQETQYF
- | 17 | TRBJ2-2 | TRBD2 | TRBV7-3 | TGTGCCAGCAGCCCTAACCTAGCGGGGGGGAACACCGGGGAGCTGTTTTTT | CASSPNLAGGNTGELFF
- | 14 | TRBJ2-3 | TRBD2 | TRBV2 | TGTGCCACCCCGACTAGCGGGGGCACAGATACGCAGTATTTT | CATPTSGGTDTQYF
- | 20 | TRBJ1-2 | TRBD1 | TRBV4-1 | TGCGCCAGCAGCCAAGATGGGGCCCTACAGGGGGCGGCCTCGTCGGATGGCTACACCTTC | CASSQDGALQGAASSDGYTF
- | 19 | TRBJ2-1 | TRBD2 | TRBV4-1 | TGCGCCAGCAGCCTTCCGGGACTAGCGGGGGGGAAAAACTACAATGAGCAGTTCTTC | CASSLPGLAGGKNYNEQFF
- | 16 | TRBJ1-5 | - | TRBV6-2/TRBV6-3 | TGTGCCAGCAGTTACATGCAGGACACTCCTCCGCTGCCCCAGCATTTT | CASSYMQDTPPLPQHF
once | 14 | TRBJ1-1 | TRBD1 | TRBV3-1/TRBV3-2 | TGTGCCAGCAGCCGACAGGGCATGAACACTGAAGCTTTCTTT | CASSRQGMNTEAFF
- | 13 | TRBJ1-1 | - | TRBV30 | TGTGCCTGGAGATTAAATGCGGACACTGAAGCTTTCTTT | CAWRLNADTEAFF
- | 15 | TRBJ2-1 | TRBD1 | TRBV24-1 | TGTGCCACCAGTGACCCAGGGGGCGCGATTAATGAGCAGTTCTTC | CATSDPGGAINEQFF
- | 15 | TRBJ2-7 | TRBD2 | TRBV6-5 | TGTGCCAGCAGTTACCAGCCGGGGGGAGTCTACGAGCAGTACTTC | CASSYQPGGVYEQYF
medium-sized | 17 | TRBJ1-6 | - | TRBV10-3 | TGTGCCATCAGTGAACGTTCGGGGGGCAGGGAAAATTCACCCCTCCACTTT | CAISERSGGRENSPLHF
once | 19 | TRBJ2-2 | - | TRBV1 | TGCACCAGCAGCCCCTTGGGGGCTAGCGGGGGTACGAACACCGGGGAGCTGTTTTTT | CTSSPLGASGGTNTGELFF
- | 16 | TRBJ2-3 | TRBD2 | TRBV29-1 | TGCAGCGTTGACGGGGGGGCCGTCCCGTCCACAGATACGCAGTATTTT | CSVDGGAVPSTDTQYF
- | 17 | TRBJ2-7 | TRBD1 | TRBV13 | TGTGCCAGCAGCTTAGGACTCCTTGGACAGGGGGGTGAGGAGCAGTACTTC | CASSLGLLGQGGEEQYF
few | 15 | TRBJ2-7 | - | TRBV27 | TGTGCCAGCAGCCCCGCCGGGTCCTACCACTACGAGCAGTACTTC | CASSPAGSYHYEQYF
- | 16 | TRBJ2-3 | TRBD2 | TRBV19 | TGTGCCAGTAGTATCAGACTAGCGGGGGGCCAAGATACGCAGTATTTT | CASSIRLAGGQDTQYF
- | 14 | TRBJ1-1 | - | TRBV27 | TGTGCCAGCAGACGAACTGGGGAGGGCACTGAAGCTTTCTTT | CASRRTGEGTEAFF
- | 15 | TRBJ2-3 | - | TRBV6-5 | TGTGCCAGCAGCATAGGGTCTCTAGCAAGAGATACGCAGTATTTT | CASSIGSLARDTQYF
once | 14 | TRBJ2-2 | - | TRBV6-5 | TGTGCCAGCTTGAATGGGCCGAACACCGGGGAGCTGTTTTTT | CASLNGPNTGELFF
- | 14 | TRBJ1-4 | TRBD1 | TRBV9 | TGTGCCAGCAGCGTGGGAGTACAGGGGGAAAAACTGTTTTTT | CASSVGVQGEKLFF
- | 15 | TRBJ2-7 | TRBD2 | TRBV3-1/TRBV3-2 | TGTGCCAGCCGACGGGGAGCGGGGGGTTCCTACGAGCAGTACTTC | CASRRGAGGSYEQYF
few | 11 | TRBJ1-1 | TRBD1 | TRBV5-6 | TGTGCCAGTAGCAGGGCAGGGGGAGCTTTCTTT | CASSRAGGAFF
- | 12 | TRBJ1-2 | - | TRBV28 | TGTGCCAGCAGTAGAGGAGGGATTGGCTACACCTTC | CASSRGGIGYTF
- | 16 | TRBJ1-4 | - | TRBV4-1 | TGCGCCAGCAGCCAACCCAGGACAAGGAATAATGAAAAACTGTTTTTT | CASSQPRTRNNEKLFF
- | 13 | TRBJ2-2 | - | TRBV3-1/TRBV3-2 | TGTGCCAGCAGCCAGGCCTCTTGGGGGGAGCTGTTTTTT | CASSQASWGELFF
few | 18 | TRBJ2-2 | TRBD1 | TRBV2 | TGTGCCAGCAGTGAGGGACAGACCTGGGAGACGAACACCGGGGAGCTGTTTTTT | CASSEGQTWETNTGELFF
few | 17 | TRBJ1-5 | - | TRBV27 | TGTGCCAGCAGTTTATCGGGCAGGGTGGGAAGCAATCAGCCCCAGCATTTT | CASSLSGRVGSNQPQHF
- | 15 | TRBJ2-5 | - | TRBV5-6 | TGTGCCAGCAGCGCTCAAAGTTACGGCCAAGAGACCCAGTACTTC | CASSAQSYGQETQYF
- | 16 | TRBJ1-1 | TRBD1 | TRBV19 | TGTGCCAGTAAACCGACAGGGGGCCGGGGGAACACTGAAGCTTTCTTT | CASKPTGGRGNTEAFF
- | 15 | TRBJ2-2 | TRBD2 | TRBV15 | TGTGCCACCGCGAGGAGCGGGGGGAACACCGGGGAGCTGTTTTTT | CATARSGGNTGELFF
- | 15 | TRBJ2-7 | - | TRBV6-2/TRBV6-3 | TGTGCCAGCAGTCCGATACAGGGAATCTCCTACGAGCAGTACTTC | CASSPIQGISYEQYF
- | 14 | TRBJ1-6 | TRBD1 | TRBV19 | TGTGCCAGTAGTAGACAGGGGTCGGATTCACCCCTCCACTTT | CASSRQGSDSPLHF
- | 14 | TRBJ2-6 | - | TRBV7-9 | TGTGCCCCCGCCGGGGAGGACGGGGCCAACGTCCTGACTTTC | CAPAGEDGANVLTF
- | 15 | TRBJ1-4 | - | TRBV6-5 | TGTGCCAGCAGTTACTCTGGAGCAATTAATGAAAAACTGTTTTTT | CASSYSGAINEKLFF
few | 14 | TRBJ2-5 | - | TRBV3-1/TRBV3-2 | TGTGCCAGCAGCCAAGGTGAGGAAACTGAGACCCAGTACTTC | CASSQGEETETQYF
- | 13 | TRBJ2-5 | TRBD1 | TRBV24-1 | TGTGCCACCAGTGGAGGCAGGGGGGAGACCCAGTACTTC | CATSGGRGETQYF
- | 14 | TRBJ2-1 | TRBD2 | TRBV10-2 | TGCGCCAGCACTACGTCTAGCGGGGGGAGTGAGCAGTTCTTC | CASTTSSGGSEQFF